This TCR beta chain was documented in a study of Tregs in tolerant kidney transplant recipients. By its share, this clone is medium-sized. Its antigen is not known. Regarding the study as a whole: The most relevant donor-specific Treg TCRbeta repertoire apparently came from expansion with activated donor B cells. The small number of patients limits these findings pending further validation.

Assay: immunoSEQ multiplex PCR; the TCRdb copy retains only in-frame clones and omits some. The repertoire includes 240,000 or so clones, 80% to 85% of them detected once, and around 0.61% sits in the top ten. Trimming at V came to 6 bases and at J to 0 bases, leaving 5 bases not matched to a gene. CDR3 length: 14 residues. Germline V lookup: CDR1 MNHNS, CDR2 SASEGT. This clonotype was obtained from a human donor in good health. V usage is TRBV6-1 and J usage is TRBJ2-7, with TRBD1 identical over 7 bases. Sequencing was performed on CD4+ T cells from blood. CDR3 coding DNA: TGTGCCAGCAGGGAACAGGGGAGCTCCTACGAGCAGTACTTC. Translated: CASREQGSSYEQYF.